These 28 T cell receptor beta chains share one sample of origin, sequenced in a study of blood T cell repertoires in COVID-19. Method: immunoSEQ multiplex PCR; TCRdb's copy keeps in-frame clones and lacks some. The sample contains approximately 230,000 clones, about nine tenths of which appear only once. Sample: peripheral blood. Receptors originate from a woman in her twenties or thirties with COVID-19, enrolled during active disease.

V usage is TRBV7-9 and J usage is TRBJ1-2; 11 bases are a match to TRBD1. With V trimmed by 5 bases and J by 7 bases, 6 bases remained unmatched. This CDR3 comprises 14 residues. Germline loops: CDR1 SEHNR, CDR2 FQNEAQ (reference sequence). CDR3 in DNA: TGTGCCAGCAGCCCCGGACAGGGGGCGCCTGGCTACACCTTC. This translates into CASSPGQGAPGYTF.

This clone was detected only once. The J gene is TRBJ2-3, the V gene TRBV5-1; TRBD2 matches at 9 bases. CDR3 length: 14 residues. With V trimmed by 0 bases and J by 4 bases, 0 bases remained unmatched. CDR1 and CDR2 (germline): SGHRS, YFSETQ. This CDR3 is CASSLGTSADTQYF. The CDR3 DNA reads as TGCGCCAGCAGCTTGGGGACTAGCGCAGATACGCAGTATTTT.

This chain connects TRBV24-1 to TRBJ2-3; the match to TRBD2 covers 8 bases. Germline lookup yields CDR1 KGHDR and CDR2 SFDVKD. V was clipped by 5 bases and J by 8 bases; unmatched bases: 11. The CDR3 consists of 15 residues. CDR3: CATSVARGGGSTQYF. The CDR3 nucleotides are TGTGCCACCAGTGTCGCCCGGGGGGGAGGCAGTACGCAGTATTTT.

The chain combines TRBV9 with TRBJ2-7; TRBD1 might be the D (5 bases). The CDR3 totals 15 residues. The germline gives CDR1 SGDLS, CDR2 YYNGEE. V lost 0 bases and J 0 bases, leaving 10 bases between the germline ends. CDR3 protein: CASSVARDPSYEQYF. The CDR3 nucleotides read TGTGCCAGCAGCGTAGCCAGGGATCCCTCCTACGAGCAGTACTTC.

This chain joins TRBV5-5 and TRBJ2-2, with a tentative D call TRBD1 (6 bases). The CDR3 length is 14 residues. V dropped 3 bases and J dropped 3 bases, with 9 bases sitting between them. Germline V gene lookup returns CDR1 SGHKS and CDR2 YYEKEE (reference sequence). CDR3 sequence (DNA): TGTGCCAGCAGCTCGGACAGCTACACCGGGGAGCTGTTTTTT. Its protein product is CASSSDSYTGELFF.

Only a few counts were recorded for this clone. The CDR3 region has the DNA TGTGCCAGCAGCTTGAGACAGGCGGGCGAGCAGTACGTC. This encodes CASSLRQAGEQYV. The rearrangement links TRBV5-4 to TRBJ2-7, with D possibly matching TRBD1 (6 bases). Trimming removed 1 base from V and 6 bases from J, with 11 bases in between. This CDR3 is 13 amino acids long. Looked up from germline, CDR1 is SGHNT and CDR2 is YYREEE (reference sequence).

The chain is built from TRBV21-1 and TRBJ1-3; the tabulated D call, TRBD1, remains unverified against the DNA. TRBV21-1 is assigned pseudogene status. There are 17 residues in the CDR3. For the CDR3, the DNA is TGTGCCAGCAGCAAGAGGGACAGGGGCGGCTCTGGAAACACCATATATTTT. It yields the protein CASSKRDRGGSGNTIYF.

This chain joins TRBV27 and TRBJ1-1, with a possible D match to TRBD1 (5 bases). V was trimmed by 6 bases and J by 3 bases, leaving 11 bases between them. CDR3 length: 13 residues. Per the germline V gene, CDR1 is MNHEY and CDR2 is SMNVEV (reference sequence). The CDR3 spells CASRGRGDTEAFF. CDR3 DNA sequence: TGTGCCAGCAGAGGCCGGGGGGACACTGAAGCTTTCTTT.

The genes are TRBV6-5 and TRBJ1-4, with a possible D match to TRBD1 (6 bases). V was cut by 6 bases and J by 5 bases, with 10 bases left in between. Germline loops: CDR1 MNHEY, CDR2 SVGAGI. The CDR3 spans 13 residues. CDR3 nucleotides: TGTGCCAGCAGCGACAGGCCGAATGAAAAACTGTTTTTT. Protein sequence: CASSDRPNEKLFF.

This chain links TRBV19 with TRBJ1-1, with 8 bases fitting TRBD1. The J segment lost 5 bases and the V segment lost 7 bases, leaving 6 bases of the junction unmatched. The length of the CDR3 is 13 residues. Germline V gives CDR1 LNHDA, CDR2 SQIVND (reference sequence). Here the CDR3 reads CASISGGLTEAFF. CDR3 DNA sequence: TGTGCCAGTATTTCAGGGGGCTTGACTGAAGCTTTCTTT. Full variable domain (missing parts from reference TRBV19 and TRBJ1-1): DGGITQSPKYLFRKEGQNVTLSCEQNLNHDAMYWYRQDPGQGLRLIYYSQIVNDFQKGDIAEGYSVSREKKESFPLTVTSAQKNPTAFYLCASISGGLTEAFFGQGTRLTVV.

This clone was counted between two and nine times. The chain has TRBV2 and TRBJ2-2, with D maybe TRBD1 (6 bases). Germline V CDR1 and CDR2: SNHLY, FYNNEI. CDR3 length: 14 amino acids. V was trimmed by 6 bases and J by 4 bases, leaving 12 bases between them. CDR3 coding DNA: TGTGCCAGCAGACGAACAGGGTTCACCGGGGAGCTGTTTTTT. As protein: CASRRTGFTGELFF. The full variable domain, completed using reference TRBV2 and TRBJ2-2, is EPEVTQTPSHQVTQMGQEVILRCVPISNHLYFYWYRQILGQKVEFLVSFYNNEISEKSEIFDDQFSVERPDGSNFTLKIRSTKLEDSAMYFCASRRTGFTGELFFGEGSRLTVL.

The chain has TRBV2 and TRBJ2-1, with 13 nucleotides matching TRBD2. This CDR3 is built from 14 residues. The ends lost 6 bases at V and 5 bases at J; junction bases unmatched: 1. Germline loops: CDR1 SNHLY, CDR2 FYNNEI. The CDR3 region is CASSGTSGNNEQFF. The CDR3 region has the DNA TGTGCCAGCAGCGGGACTAGCGGGAACAATGAGCAGTTCTTC.

This chain connects TRBV15 to TRBJ2-1; unclear D gene. The CDR3 is 14 residues long. V was pared by 0 bases and J by 6 bases, with 9 bases between. The germline V gene encodes CDR1 LNHNV and CDR2 YYDKDF (reference sequence). CDR3 coding DNA: TGTGCCACCAGCAGAGATCGGTCGCGCAATGAGCAGTTCTTC. This encodes CATSRDRSRNEQFF. The full variable domain, with the rest looked up from reference TRBV15 and TRBJ2-1, is DAMVIQNPRYQVTQFGKPVTLSCSQTLNHNVMYWYQQKSSQAPKLLFHYYDKDFNNEADTPDNFQSRRPNTSFCFLDIRSPGLGDTAMYLCATSRDRSRNEQFFGPGTRLTVL.

J is TRBJ1-5 and V is TRBV21-1. TRBV21-1 is reported as a pseudogene. This CDR3 region has 16 residues. CDR3 loop: CASSRLGGGQGQPQHF. In DNA, the CDR3 is TGTGCCAGCAGCCGCCTGGGGGGGGGTCAGGGGCAGCCCCAGCATTTT.

The genes are TRBV2 and TRBJ1-5; 7 nucleotides align to TRBD1. The CDR3 is 14 residues long. J lost 6 bases, V lost 6 bases, and 8 bases had no gene match. Germline lookup yields CDR1 SNHLY and CDR2 FYNNEI. In DNA form, the CDR3 reads TGTGCCAGCAGCCAAGACAGGGAACGTCAGCCCCAGCATTTT. Protein sequence: CASSQDRERQPQHF.

V is TRBV3-1 (or the pseudogene TRBV3-2) and J is TRBJ2-2; the D gene is possibly TRBD2 (6 bases). CDR3 length equals 17 residues. Looked up from germline, CDR1 is LGHDT and CDR2 is YNNKEL (reference sequence). Trimming left V 3 bases short and J 4 bases short, with 18 bases between. CDR3: CASSHLTWLAPTGELFF. For the CDR3, the DNA is TGTGCCAGCAGCCATCTTACGTGGCTAGCGCCCACCGGGGAGCTGTTTTTT.

V and J are TRBV5-1 and TRBJ2-1; 8 bases map to TRBD1. J gave up 6 bases and V 2 bases, and 4 bases lay outside the gene matches. The CDR3 contains 14 residues. Germline V gene lookup returns CDR1 SGHRS and CDR2 YFSETQ. In nucleotides, the CDR3 is TGCGCCAGCAGCTTCGGACAGGGTATCAATGAGCAGTTCTTC. This sequence encodes CASSFGQGINEQFF.

The J gene is TRBJ2-1, the V gene TRBV7-9, with 12 bases identical to TRBD2. The length of the CDR3 is 16 residues. Germline CDR1 SEHNR, CDR2 FQNEAQ (reference sequence). Germline trimming cut 5 bases from V and 5 bases from J; bases unmatched to any gene: 7. Here the CDR3 reads CASSARTSGDNNEQFF. CDR3 nucleotides: TGTGCCAGCAGCGCAAGGACTAGCGGGGACAACAATGAGCAGTTCTTC.

V is TRBV19 and J is TRBJ2-7; D remains ambiguous. V shed 5 bases and J shed 4 bases, with 12 bases lying between them. This CDR3 region has 13 residues. Germline CDR1 LNHDA, CDR2 SQIVND (reference sequence). CDR3 nucleotide sequence: TGTGCCAGTAGTCACACAGTGGCTTACGAGCAGTACTTC. Translation: CASSHTVAYEQYF.

The CDR3 spells CASSAPGTSGTSTDTQYF. In DNA, the CDR3 is TGTGCCAGCAGCGCCCCCGGGACTAGCGGAACTAGCACAGATACGCAGTATTTT. The genes are TRBV11-3 and TRBJ2-3; TRBD2 agrees at 11 bases. V shed 5 bases and J 0 bases; nucleotides not matched to a gene: 10. CDR1 and CDR2 from the germline V gene are SGHNT and YENEEA. The CDR3 is 18 amino acids.

This chain joins TRBV7-8 and TRBJ2-5; tentative D call: TRBD1 (5 bases). In germline, CDR1 is SGHVS, CDR2 FQNEAQ. Trimming removed 5 bases at V and 2 bases at J, with 15 bases between. The CDR3 is 15 amino acids. The CDR3 loop is CASSPRTLPQETQYF. The CDR3 DNA follows: TGTGCCAGCAGCCCGAGGACACTTCCACAAGAGACCCAGTACTTC.

The chain carries TRBV11-3 and TRBJ1-1, with D maybe TRBD1 (6 bases). Germline CDR1 and CDR2: SGHNT and YENEEA. CDR3 length equals 16 residues. V was clipped by 5 bases and J by 8 bases, with 24 bases between them. CDR3 DNA sequence: TGTGCCAGCAGCCCCCAAGGCAGGGGTGGGTACCCCGAAGCTTTCTTT. It is translated as CASSPQGRGGYPEAFF.

The genes are TRBV27 and TRBJ1-1; a possible D gene is TRBD1 (5 bases). Trimming pared 10 bases from V and 4 bases from J, leaving 10 bases between. CDR1 is MNHEY, CDR2 SMNVEV, per germline (reference sequence). The CDR3 extends over 11 amino acids. CDR3 sequence reads: CATTQGTEAFF. CDR3 bases: TGTGCCACCACCCAGGGCACTGAAGCTTTCTTT.

V and J are TRBV19 and TRBJ1-1; D is perhaps TRBD1 (6 bases). Per germline, CDR1 LNHDA and CDR2 SQIVND (reference sequence). The germline V and J ends were trimmed by 6 bases and 5 bases, with 13 bases remaining between them. The CDR3 is 13 residues long. The CDR3 DNA follows: TGTGCCAGTAGCAGACGCACAGGGACTGAAGCTTTCTTT. Protein sequence: CASSRRTGTEAFF.

This clone showed up just a few times. The chain has TRBV5-4 and TRBJ2-2; 7 bases fit TRBD2. CDR1 and CDR2 from the germline V gene are SGHNT and YYREEE (reference sequence). V was pared by 4 bases and J by 8 bases, with 14 bases of the junction left unmatched. The CDR3 runs 16 residues. The CDR3 DNA sequence: TGTGCCAGCAGCCCGGATTTGGGAGGGCCTCCGGGGGAGCTGTTTTTT. Its translation is CASSPDLGGPPGELFF.

The chain links TRBV4-1 to TRBJ1-5; TRBD1 matches 8 bases. After removal of 4 bases from V and 2 bases from J, the junction contained 4 bases not matched to a gene. There are 15 residues in the CDR3. CDR1 MGHRA and CDR2 YSYEKL come from the germline V gene. CDR3 nucleotides: TGCGCCAGCAGCCGTGGACAGGGAGGCAATCAGCCCCAGCATTTT. Protein product: CASSRGQGGNQPQHF.

This chain links TRBV4-1 with TRBJ2-2, with D possibly TRBD2 on 7 matching bases. V gave up 5 bases and J gave up 7 bases, with 17 bases separating them. The CDR3 contains 15 residues. Per the germline V gene, CDR1 is MGHRA and CDR2 is YSYEKL. The CDR3 protein is CASSSQRGRDGELFF. The CDR3 bases are TGCGCCAGCAGCTCTCAAAGGGGGAGGGACGGGGAGCTGTTTTTT.

The chain carries TRBV7-8 and TRBJ2-5; 9 bases map to TRBD1. With 5 bases clipped from V and 5 bases from J, the junction kept 3 bases outside the gene matches. The length of the CDR3 is 13 residues. Germline V gene sequence: CDR1 SGHVS, CDR2 FQNEAQ. The CDR3, as DNA: TGTGCCAGCAGCGCGGACAGGGGTGAGACCCAGTACTTC. This codes for CASSADRGETQYF.